This T cell receptor beta chain is from a study of T cell responses to AZD1222 COVID-19 vaccine. CDR3 length: 13 amino acids. Germline V gives CDR1 MNHEY, CDR2 SMNVEV (reference sequence). The V end lost 3 bases, the J end lost 2 bases, and 5 bases lay between the germline ends. Overall study findings and caveats: Donor demographics were predominantly white British with a female majority; clonal diversity may be underestimated. Only 6 or 7 people who got AZD1222 tested seropositive at baseline.

On this clone itself: Its antigen is still unknown.

Generated by immunoSEQ multiplex PCR, the TCRdb table keeps only in-frame clones and is missing some. Here the sample spans over 65,000 clones, less than 90% being singletons. The V gene is TRBV27, the J gene TRBJ1-5; D gene unclear. This receptor was identified in an adult in good health. The sample consisted of peripheral blood, taken on day 0 of AZD1222 vaccination. CDR3 coding DNA: TGTGCCAGCAGTTTCTCAGGCAATCAGCCCCAGCATTTT. This sequence encodes CASSFSGNQPQHF.